This TCR beta chain was identified during a study of T cells in Graves' hyperthyroidism and ophthalmopathy. On the study more broadly: Pretreatment peripheral blood was obtained at initial diagnosis.

Amplified TCR beta CDR3 regions derived from RNA transcripts. HTBI primers drove first-round RT-PCR of the TCR CDR3. A single record per CDR3 protein comes from TCRdb applying MiXCR to the multiplex PCR reads. The sample consists of about 410,000 distinct CDR3 sequences, about 14% of them appearing once. Whole-study results and caveats: Most thyroid clonotypes with frequency above 0.001 were detected in blood. From stable hyperthyroidism, ophthalmopathy was set apart by a 13 V-J model.

For the diagnoses, clinical symptoms, serum thyroxine and TRAb, thyroid ultrasound and orbital computed tomography were used. Ten or more counts support this clonotype. Its antigen remains unidentified. The CDR3 consists of 14 residues. CDR1 is MNHNS, CDR2 SASEGT, per germline. V was pared by 4 bases and J by 3 bases, with 1 base of the junction left unmatched. V gene TRBV6-1 combines with J gene TRBJ2-7; 12 positions match TRBD2. This sequence was found in a young man with Graves' ophthalmopathy. The source material was blood. This CDR3 is CASSGLAGDYEQYF. DNA for the CDR3: TGTGCCAGCAGTGGACTAGCGGGAGACTACGAGCAGTACTTC.